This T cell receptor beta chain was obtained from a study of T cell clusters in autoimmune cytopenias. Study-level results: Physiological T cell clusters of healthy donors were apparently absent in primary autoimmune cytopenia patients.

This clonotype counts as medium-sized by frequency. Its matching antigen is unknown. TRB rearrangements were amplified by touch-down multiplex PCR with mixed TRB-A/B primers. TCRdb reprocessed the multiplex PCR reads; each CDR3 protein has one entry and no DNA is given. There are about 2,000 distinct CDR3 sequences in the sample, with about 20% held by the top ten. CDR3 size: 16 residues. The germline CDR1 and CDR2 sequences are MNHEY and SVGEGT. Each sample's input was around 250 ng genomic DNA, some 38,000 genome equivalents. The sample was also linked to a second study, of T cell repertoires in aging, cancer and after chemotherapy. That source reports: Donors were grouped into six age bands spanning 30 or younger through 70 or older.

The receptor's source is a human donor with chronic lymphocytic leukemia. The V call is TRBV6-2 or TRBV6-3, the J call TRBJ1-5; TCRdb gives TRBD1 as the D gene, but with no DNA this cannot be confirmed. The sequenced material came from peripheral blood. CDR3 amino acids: CASSYSGRVVNQPQHF.